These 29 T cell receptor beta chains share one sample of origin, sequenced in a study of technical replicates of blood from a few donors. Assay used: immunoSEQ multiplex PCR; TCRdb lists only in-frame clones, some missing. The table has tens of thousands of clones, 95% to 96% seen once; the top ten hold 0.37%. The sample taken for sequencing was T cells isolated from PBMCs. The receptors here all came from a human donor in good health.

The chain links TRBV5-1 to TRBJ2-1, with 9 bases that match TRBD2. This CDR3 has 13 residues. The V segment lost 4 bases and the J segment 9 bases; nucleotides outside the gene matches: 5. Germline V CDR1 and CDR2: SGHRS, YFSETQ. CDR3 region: CASSQTSGGEQFF. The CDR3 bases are TGCGCCAGCAGCCAGACTAGCGGCGGTGAGCAGTTCTTC.

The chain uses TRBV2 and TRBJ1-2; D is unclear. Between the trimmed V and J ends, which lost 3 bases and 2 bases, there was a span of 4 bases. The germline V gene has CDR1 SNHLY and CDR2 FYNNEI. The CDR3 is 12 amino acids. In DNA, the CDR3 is TGTGCCAGCAGTGACTTAAACTATGGCTACACCTTC. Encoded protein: CASSDLNYGYTF.

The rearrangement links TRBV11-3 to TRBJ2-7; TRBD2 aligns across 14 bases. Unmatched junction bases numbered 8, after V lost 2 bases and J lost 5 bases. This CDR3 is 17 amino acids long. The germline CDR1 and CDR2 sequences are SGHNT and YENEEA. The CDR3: CASSLLGLAGENDEQYF. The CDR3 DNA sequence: TGTGCCAGCAGCTTACTGGGACTAGCGGGAGAGAACGACGAGCAGTACTTC.

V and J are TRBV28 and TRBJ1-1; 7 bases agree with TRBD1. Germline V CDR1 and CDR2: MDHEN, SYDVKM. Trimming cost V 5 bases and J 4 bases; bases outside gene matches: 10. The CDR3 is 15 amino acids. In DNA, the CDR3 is TGTGCCAGCAGTACCCCAAGTTACAGGGGCACTGAAGCTTTCTTT. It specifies CASSTPSYRGTEAFF. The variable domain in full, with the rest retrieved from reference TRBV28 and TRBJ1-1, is DVKVTQSSRYLVKRTGEKVFLECVQDMDHENMFWYRQDPGLGLRLIYFSYDVKMKEKGDIPEGYSVSREKKERFSLILESASTNQTSMYLCASSTPSYRGTEAFFGQGTRLTVV.

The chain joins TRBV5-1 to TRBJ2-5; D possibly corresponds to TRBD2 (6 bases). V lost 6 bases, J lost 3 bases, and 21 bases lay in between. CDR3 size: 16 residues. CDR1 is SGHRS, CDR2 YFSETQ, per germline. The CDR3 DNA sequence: TGCGCCAGCACTCTCCTCACTGGGACTCAGGAAGAGACCCAGTACTTC. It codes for CASTLLTGTQEETQYF.

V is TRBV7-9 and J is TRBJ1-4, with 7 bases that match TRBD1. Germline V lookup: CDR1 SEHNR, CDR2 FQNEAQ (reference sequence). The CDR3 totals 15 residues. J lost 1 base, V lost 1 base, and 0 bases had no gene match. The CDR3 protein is CASSLGDRTNEKLFF. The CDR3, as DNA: TGTGCCAGCAGCTTAGGGGACAGAACTAATGAAAAACTGTTTTTT.

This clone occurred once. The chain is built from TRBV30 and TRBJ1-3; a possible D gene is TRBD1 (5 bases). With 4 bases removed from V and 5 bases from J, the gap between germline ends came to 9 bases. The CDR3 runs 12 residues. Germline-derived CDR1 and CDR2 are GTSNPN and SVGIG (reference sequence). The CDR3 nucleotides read TGTGCCTGGAAGCACAGGAGAAACACCATATATTTT. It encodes CAWKHRRNTIYF.

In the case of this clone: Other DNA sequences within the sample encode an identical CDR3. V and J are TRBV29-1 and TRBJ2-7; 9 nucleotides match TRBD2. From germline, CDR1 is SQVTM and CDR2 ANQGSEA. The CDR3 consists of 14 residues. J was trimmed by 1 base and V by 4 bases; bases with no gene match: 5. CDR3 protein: CSVGKTSGSYEQYF. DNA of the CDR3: TGCAGCGTTGGAAAGACTAGCGGTTCCTACGAGCAGTACTTC.

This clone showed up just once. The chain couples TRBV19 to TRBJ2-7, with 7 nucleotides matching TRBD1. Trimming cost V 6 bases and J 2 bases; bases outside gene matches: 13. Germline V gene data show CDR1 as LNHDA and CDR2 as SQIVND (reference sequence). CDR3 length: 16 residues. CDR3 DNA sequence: TGTGCCAGTAGCGGGACAGCCATCGTACGGCCCTACGAGCAGTACTTC. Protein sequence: CASSGTAIVRPYEQYF.

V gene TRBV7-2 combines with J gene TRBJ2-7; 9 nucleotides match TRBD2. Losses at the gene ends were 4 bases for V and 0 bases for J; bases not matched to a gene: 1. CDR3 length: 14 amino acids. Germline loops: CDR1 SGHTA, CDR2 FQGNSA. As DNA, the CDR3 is TGTGCCAGCAGCTCACTAGCGGGCTCCTACGAGCAGTACTTC. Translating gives CASSSLAGSYEQYF. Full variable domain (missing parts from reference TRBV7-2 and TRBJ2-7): GAGVSQSPSNKVTEKGKDVELRCDPISGHTALYWYRQSLGQGLEFLIYFQGNSAPDKSGLPSDRFSAERTGGSVSTLTIQRTQQEDSAVYLCASSSLAGSYEQYFGPGTRLTVT.

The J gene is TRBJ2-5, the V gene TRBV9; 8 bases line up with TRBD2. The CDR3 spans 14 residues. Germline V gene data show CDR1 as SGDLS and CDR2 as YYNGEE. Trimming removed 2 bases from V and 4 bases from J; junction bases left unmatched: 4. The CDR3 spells CASSVRTSPETQYF. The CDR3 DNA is TGTGCCAGCAGCGTCAGGACTAGCCCAGAGACCCAGTACTTC.

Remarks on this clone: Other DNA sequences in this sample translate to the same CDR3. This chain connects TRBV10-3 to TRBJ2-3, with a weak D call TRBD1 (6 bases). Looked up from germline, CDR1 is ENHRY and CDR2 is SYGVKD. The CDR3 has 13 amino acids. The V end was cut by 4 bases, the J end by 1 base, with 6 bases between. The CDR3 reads CAISGQGTDTQYF. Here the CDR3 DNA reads TGTGCCATCAGTGGACAGGGCACAGATACGCAGTATTTT.

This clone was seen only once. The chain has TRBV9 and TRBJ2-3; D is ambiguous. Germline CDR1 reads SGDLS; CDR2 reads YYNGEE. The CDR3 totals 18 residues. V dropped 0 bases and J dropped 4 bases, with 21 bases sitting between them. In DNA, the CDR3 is TGTGCCAGCAGCGTAGCCACACCGACTCCCGCCTGGGCAGATACGCAGTATTTT. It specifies CASSVATPTPAWADTQYF.

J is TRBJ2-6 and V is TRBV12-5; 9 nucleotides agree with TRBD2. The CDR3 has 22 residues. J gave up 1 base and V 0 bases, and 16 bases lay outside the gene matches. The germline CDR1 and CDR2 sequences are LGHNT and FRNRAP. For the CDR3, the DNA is TGTGCTAGTGGTTTGGTAATCGGCGGTTTAGCGGGAGTATTTTCTGGGGCCAACGTCCTGACTTTC. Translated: CASGLVIGGLAGVFSGANVLTF.

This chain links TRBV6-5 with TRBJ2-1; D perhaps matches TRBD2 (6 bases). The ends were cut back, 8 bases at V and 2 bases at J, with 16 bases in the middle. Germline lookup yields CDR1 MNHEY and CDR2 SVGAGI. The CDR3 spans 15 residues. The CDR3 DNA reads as TGTGCCAGCGGACCACGCGGGGAACCCTACAATGAGCAGTTCTTC. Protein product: CASGPRGEPYNEQFF.

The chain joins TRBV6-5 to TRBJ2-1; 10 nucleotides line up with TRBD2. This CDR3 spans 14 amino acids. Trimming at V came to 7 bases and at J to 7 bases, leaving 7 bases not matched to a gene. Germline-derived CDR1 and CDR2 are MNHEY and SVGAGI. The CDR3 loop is CASMLLAGANEQFF. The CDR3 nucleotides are TGTGCCAGCATGTTGCTAGCGGGAGCTAATGAGCAGTTCTTC.

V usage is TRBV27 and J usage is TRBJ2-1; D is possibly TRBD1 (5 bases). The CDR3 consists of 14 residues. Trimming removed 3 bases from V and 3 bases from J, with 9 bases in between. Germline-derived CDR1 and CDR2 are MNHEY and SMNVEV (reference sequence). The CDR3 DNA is TGTGCCAGCAGTTTTGGGGCCCACTACAATGAGCAGTTCTTC. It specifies CASSFGAHYNEQFF.

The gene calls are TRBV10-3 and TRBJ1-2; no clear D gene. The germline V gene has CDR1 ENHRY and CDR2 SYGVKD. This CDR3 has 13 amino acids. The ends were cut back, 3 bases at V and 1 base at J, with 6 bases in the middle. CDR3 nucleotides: TGTGCCATCAGTGAAGGAGATAACTATGGCTACACCTTC. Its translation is CAISEGDNYGYTF.

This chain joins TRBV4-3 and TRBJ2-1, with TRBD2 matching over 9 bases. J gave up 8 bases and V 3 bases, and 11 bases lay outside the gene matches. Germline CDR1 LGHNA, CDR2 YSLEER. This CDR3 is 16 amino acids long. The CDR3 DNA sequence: TGCGCCAGCAGCCAGGATATAGCGGGAGTAGCAGATGAGCAGTTCTTC. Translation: CASSQDIAGVADEQFF.

The CDR3 reads CASSLGRDYEQYF. The CDR3 nucleotides read TGTGCCAGCAGCCTCGGCAGGGACTACGAGCAGTACTTC. The chain uses TRBV11-3 and TRBJ2-5, with D perhaps matching TRBD1 (5 bases). Judging by the DNA end, TRBJ2-7 fits better; the J call may be wrong. The CDR3 totals 13 residues. Germline loops: CDR1 SGHNT, CDR2 YENEEA.

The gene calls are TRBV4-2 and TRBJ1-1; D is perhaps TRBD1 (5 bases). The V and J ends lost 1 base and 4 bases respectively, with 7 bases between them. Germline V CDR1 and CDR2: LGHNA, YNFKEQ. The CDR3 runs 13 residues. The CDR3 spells CASSQAGITEAFF. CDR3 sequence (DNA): TGTGCCAGCAGCCAAGCAGGGATCACTGAAGCTTTCTTT.

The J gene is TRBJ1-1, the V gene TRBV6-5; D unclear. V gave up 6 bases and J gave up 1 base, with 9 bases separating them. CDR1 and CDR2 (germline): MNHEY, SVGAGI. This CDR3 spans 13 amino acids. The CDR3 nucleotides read TGTGCCAGCAGCAGACTGGGGAACACTGAAGCTTTCTTT. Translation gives CASSRLGNTEAFF.

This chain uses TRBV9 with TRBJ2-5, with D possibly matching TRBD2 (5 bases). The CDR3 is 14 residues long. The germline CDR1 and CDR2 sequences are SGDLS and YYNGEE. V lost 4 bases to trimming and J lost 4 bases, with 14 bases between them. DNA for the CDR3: TGTGCCAGCAGCTTGGGCCGCGGGTCAGAGACCCAGTACTTC. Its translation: CASSLGRGSETQYF.

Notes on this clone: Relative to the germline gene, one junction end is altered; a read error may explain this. CDR3 amino acids: CAWSVGLSDYEKLLF. As DNA, the CDR3 is TGTGCCTGGAGTGTGGGCCTCTCTGACTATGAAAAACTGTTGTTT. The chain recombines TRBV30 with TRBJ1-4; D call uncertain. The CDR3 runs to 15 residues. CDR1 and CDR2 (germline): GTSNPN, SVGIG (reference sequence).

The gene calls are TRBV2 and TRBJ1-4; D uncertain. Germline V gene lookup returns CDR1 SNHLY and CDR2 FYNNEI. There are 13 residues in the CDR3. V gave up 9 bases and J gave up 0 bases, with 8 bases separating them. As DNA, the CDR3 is TGTGCCAGTACAGCAACAACTAATGAAAAACTGTTTTTT. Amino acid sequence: CASTATTNEKLFF.

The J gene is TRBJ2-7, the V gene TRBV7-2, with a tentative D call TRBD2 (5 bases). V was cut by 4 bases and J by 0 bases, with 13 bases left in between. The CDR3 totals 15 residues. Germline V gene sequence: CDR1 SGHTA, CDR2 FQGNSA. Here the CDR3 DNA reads TGTGCCAGCAGCTCCGAGGGCATTGGCTCCTACGAGCAGTACTTC. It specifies CASSSEGIGSYEQYF.

The chain's CDR3 is CASSPPMGGGGPYEQYF. In DNA, the CDR3 is TGTGCCAGCAGCCCACCCATGGGGGGGGGTGGTCCCTACGAGCAGTACTTC. This sequence joins TRBV5-4 and TRBJ2-7; 7 bases line up with TRBD2. Germline V CDR1 and CDR2: SGHNT, YYREEE (reference sequence). With V trimmed by 4 bases and J by 2 bases, 15 bases remained unmatched. The CDR3 sequence is 17 residues long.

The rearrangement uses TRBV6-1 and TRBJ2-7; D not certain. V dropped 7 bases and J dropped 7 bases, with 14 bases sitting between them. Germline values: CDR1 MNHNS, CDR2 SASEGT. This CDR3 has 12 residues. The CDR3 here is CASIPSPYEQYF. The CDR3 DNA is TGTGCCAGCATCCCTTCCCCTTATGAGCAGTACTTC.

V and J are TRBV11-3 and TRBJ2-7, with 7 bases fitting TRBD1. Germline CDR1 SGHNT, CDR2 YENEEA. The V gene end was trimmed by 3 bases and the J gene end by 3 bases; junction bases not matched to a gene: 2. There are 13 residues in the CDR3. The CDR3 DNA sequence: TGTGCCAGCAGCTTCCGGGACAGCTACGAGCAGTACTTC. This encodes CASSFRDSYEQYF.